These 22 T cell receptor beta chains share one sample of origin, sequenced in a study of OX40 agonist ivuxolimab in advanced cancers. Sequenced by immunoSEQ multiplex PCR; TCRdb stores in-frame clones only, minus some. The data contain approximately 69,000 clones, 86% of them singletons. The input for sequencing was CD4+ or CD8+ T cells sorted from blood, taken in a trial of the OX40 agonist ivuxolimab. The receptors stem from an adult with an advanced solid tumor such as melanoma, head and neck, liver or kidney cancer.

The V gene is TRBV11-2, the J gene TRBJ2-7, with 9 bases that match TRBD2. The germline CDR1 and CDR2 sequences are SGHAT and FQNNGV. The CDR3 is 15 amino acids. Trimming took 5 bases from V and 5 from J; bases not matched to a gene: 10. The CDR3 sequence: CASSLEGLAFHEQYF. The CDR3 region has the DNA TGTGCCAGCAGCCTGGAAGGACTAGCGTTTCACGAGCAGTACTTC.

V gene TRBV11-3 combines with J gene TRBJ1-1; D uncertain. The ends were cut back, 5 bases at V and 0 bases at J, with 10 bases in the middle. The CDR3 totals 14 residues. Germline CDR1 SGHNT, CDR2 YENEEA. In DNA, the CDR3 is TGTGCCAGCAGCCCAGCCGCTGTGAACACTGAAGCTTTCTTT. Amino acids: CASSPAAVNTEAFF.

The chain recombines TRBV2 with TRBJ1-1; 9 positions match TRBD1. Trimming cost V 6 bases and J 0 bases; bases outside gene matches: 5. Germline lookup yields CDR1 SNHLY and CDR2 FYNNEI. The CDR3 spans 15 residues. DNA of the CDR3: TGTGCCAGCAGGTCACAGGGGGCCGTGAACACTGAAGCTTTCTTT. This codes for CASRSQGAVNTEAFF.

The chain employs TRBV28 and TRBJ2-3; D is possibly TRBD2 (5 bases). There are 13 residues in the CDR3. The germline V and J ends were trimmed by 5 bases and 6 bases, with 12 bases remaining between them. CDR1 is MDHEN and CDR2 is SYDVKM in the germline V gene. Here the CDR3 reads CASSPPGIDTQYF. CDR3 nucleotides: TGTGCCAGCAGTCCCCCGGGAATCGATACGCAGTATTTT. The variable domain in full, completed from reference TRBV28 and TRBJ2-3, reads DVKVTQSSRYLVKRTGEKVFLECVQDMDHENMFWYRQDPGLGLRLIYFSYDVKMKEKGDIPEGYSVSREKKERFSLILESASTNQTSMYLCASSPPGIDTQYFGPGTRLTVL.

The chain has TRBV9 and TRBJ1-1, with D perhaps TRBD1 (5 bases). Germline-derived CDR1 and CDR2 are SGDLS and YYNGEE. The ends were cut back, 3 bases at V and 11 bases at J, with 14 bases in the middle. The length of the CDR3 is 12 residues. The CDR3 DNA sequence: TGTGCCAGCAGCGGGGACCCCCCGGGGGCTTTCTTT. It translates to CASSGDPPGAFF.

V is TRBV5-6 and J is TRBJ1-1; a weak D match, TRBD1 (5 bases). This CDR3 has 15 amino acids. Trimming pared 0 bases from V and 5 bases from J, leaving 14 bases between. Per the germline V gene, CDR1 is SGHDT and CDR2 is YYEEEE. CDR3 sequence (DNA): TGTGCCAGCAGCTTGGCCGGAGGGGTTCGGACTGAAGCTTTCTTT. Translating gives CASSLAGGVRTEAFF.

This clone was found once. The CDR3 coding sequence is TGTGCCAGCAGCTTGGACCCGAACTCCTACGAGCAGTACTTC. Residues: CASSLDPNSYEQYF. The V gene is TRBV5-5, the J gene TRBJ2-7; D gene ambiguous. CDR1 is SGHKS, CDR2 YYEKEE, per germline (reference sequence). This CDR3 is built from 14 residues. The germline V and J ends were trimmed by 0 bases and 0 bases, with 7 bases remaining between them. Based on the CDR3 plus reference TRBV5-5 and TRBJ2-7, the full variable domain is DAGVTQSPTHLIKTRGQQVTLRCSPISGHKSVSWYQQVLGQGPQFIFQYYEKEERGRGNFPDRFSARQFPNYSSELNVNALLLGDSALYLCASSLDPNSYEQYFGPGTRLTVT.

The gene calls are TRBV19 and TRBJ2-3, with 8 nucleotides matching TRBD2. Per germline, CDR1 LNHDA and CDR2 SQIVND (reference sequence). The V gene end was trimmed by 5 bases and the J gene end by 3 bases; junction bases not matched to a gene: 7. This CDR3 is built from 15 residues. The chain's CDR3 is CASSVAGWGTDTQYF. The CDR3 bases are TGTGCCAGTAGTGTAGCGGGATGGGGTACAGATACGCAGTATTTT.

The chain has TRBV29-1 and TRBJ2-5; weak D call: TRBD1 (6 bases). The germline V gene has CDR1 SQVTM and CDR2 ANQGSEA. The CDR3 has 14 residues. With 6 bases removed from V and 4 bases from J, the gap between germline ends came to 18 bases. The CDR3 DNA follows: TGCAGCGTCGTTGACCCTACACAGGGAGAGACCCAGTACTTC. As protein: CSVVDPTQGETQYF.

The chain carries TRBV19 and TRBJ2-1, with 12 bases aligning to TRBD2. The junction had 4 bases not matched to a gene; V was cut back by 1 base and J by 6 bases. Germline assignment: CDR1 LNHDA and CDR2 SQIVND (reference sequence). This CDR3 has 16 amino acids. The CDR3 reads CASSIGSSGRANEQFF. CDR3 DNA: TGTGCCAGTAGTATAGGATCTAGCGGGAGGGCCAATGAGCAGTTCTTC.

The J gene is TRBJ2-2, the V gene TRBV18; 7 bases line up with TRBD1. CDR3 length equals 14 residues. The germline CDR1 and CDR2 sequences are KGHSH and LQKENI. Trimming removed 3 bases from V and 4 bases from J; junction bases left unmatched: 2. The CDR3 nucleotides read TGTGCCAGCTCACCCCGGACAGGCACCGGGGAGCTGTTTTTT. It is translated as CASSPRTGTGELFF.

As DNA, the CDR3 is TGCGCCAGCAGCCCGACGCAGTCTGGGGCCAACGTCCTGACTTTC. Encoded protein: CASSPTQSGANVLTF. The chain joins TRBV5-1 to TRBJ2-6; no firm D call. Germline CDR1 SGHRS, CDR2 YFSETQ. The CDR3 runs 15 residues. Trimming cost V 4 bases and J 1 base, with 9 bases left between them.

V and J are TRBV29-1 and TRBJ2-3; 11 bases agree with TRBD1. Per the germline V gene, CDR1 is SQVTM and CDR2 is ANQGSEA. J was trimmed by 6 bases and V by 7 bases; bases with no gene match: 9. The CDR3 length is 14 residues. The CDR3 loop is CSGVPGQGGDTQYF. The DNA of the CDR3 is TGCAGCGGCGTCCCGGGACAGGGGGGTGATACGCAGTATTTT.

In this sample, this clone turned up a few times. V is TRBV2 and J is TRBJ2-2; D gene uncertain. CDR1 and CDR2 from the germline V gene are SNHLY and FYNNEI. V was cut by 6 bases and J by 7 bases, with 9 bases left in between. The CDR3 sequence is 12 residues long. This CDR3 is CASSRQGGELFF. The DNA of the CDR3 is TGTGCCAGCAGCCGGCAAGGCGGGGAGCTGTTTTTT.

This rearrangement joins TRBV30 to TRBJ1-5; weak D call: TRBD1 (5 bases). The CDR3 has 15 residues. Trimming removed 0 bases at V and 1 base at J, with 10 bases between. Germline-derived CDR1 and CDR2 are GTSNPN and SVGIG (reference sequence). The CDR3 nucleotides read TGTGCCTGGAGTGTACCCGGGGACAGCAATCAGCCCCAGCATTTT. Translation: CAWSVPGDSNQPQHF.

This clone was counted only a few times. This rearrangement joins TRBV7-9 to TRBJ2-7; D unclear. V shed 1 base and J shed 5 bases, with 9 bases lying between them. Germline loops: CDR1 SEHNR, CDR2 FQNEAQ (reference sequence). The CDR3 extends over 13 amino acids. CDR3 sequence reads: CASSLVTGHEQYF. For the CDR3, the DNA is TGTGCCAGCAGCTTAGTCACGGGTCACGAGCAGTACTTC.

The chain is built from TRBV4-3 and TRBJ2-7; weak D call: TRBD1 (5 bases). This CDR3 is built from 13 residues. V dropped 0 bases and J dropped 6 bases, with 9 bases sitting between them. The germline gives CDR1 LGHNA, CDR2 YSLEER. The CDR3 DNA is TGCGCCAGCAGCCAAGATTCAGGGCGCGAGCAGTACTTC. Protein sequence: CASSQDSGREQYF.

The chain carries TRBV10-3 and TRBJ2-1; either TRBD1 or TRBD2 may supply D (7 bases each). With 6 bases removed from V and 7 bases from J, the gap between germline ends came to 28 bases. The CDR3 spans 18 residues. Germline V CDR1 and CDR2: ENHRY, SYGVKD. In DNA, the CDR3 is TGTGCCATCAGCCCCCATGGGCCAGGGGGGGCGTTGGCGAATGAGCAGTTCTTC. Its protein is CAISPHGPGGALANEQFF.

The CDR3 region has the DNA TGTGCCAGCAGCCACGGGGTCTTGCTCGGCTACACCTTC. Protein: CASSHGVLLGYTF. The rearrangement uses TRBV14 and TRBJ1-2; D not resolved. V gave up 3 bases and J gave up 8 bases, with 13 bases separating them. Germline CDR1 is SGHDN and CDR2 is FVKESK. The CDR3 has 13 amino acids.

The CDR3 nucleotides read TGTGCCAGCAGCCAGGATGGCAGGGGGCGATTCACTGAAGCTTTCTTT. This encodes CASSQDGRGRFTEAFF. The chain carries TRBV5-6 and TRBJ1-1, with 8 positions matching TRBD1. This CDR3 comprises 16 residues. Germline V CDR1 and CDR2: SGHDT, YYEEEE. The J segment lost 4 bases and the V segment lost 4 bases, leaving 12 bases of the junction unmatched. Filled out from reference TRBV5-6 and TRBJ1-1, the complete variable domain reads DAGVTQSPTHLIKTRGQQVTLRCSPKSGHDTVSWYQQALGQGPQFIFQYYEEEERQRGNFPDRFSGHQFPNYSSELNVNALLLGDSALYLCASSQDGRGRFTEAFFGQGTRLTVV.

This clone was recorded only once. The chain couples TRBV27 to TRBJ1-6; D remains unclear. The CDR3 covers 14 residues. The V gene's germline CDR1 is MNHEY and CDR2 SMNVEV (reference sequence). Trimming stripped 6 bases from V and 4 bases from J, with 10 bases between. CDR3 in amino acids: CASRPRTYNSPLHF. CDR3 in DNA: TGTGCCAGCAGGCCGCGGACTTATAATTCACCCCTCCACTTT.

The genes are TRBV5-6 and TRBJ1-2; unclear D gene. Germline CDR1 reads SGHDT; CDR2 reads YYEEEE. This CDR3 contains 12 residues. Trimming removed 3 bases at V and 8 bases at J, with 11 bases between. CDR3 nucleotide sequence: TGTGCCAGCAGCTCCCCAGCCTACGGCTACACCTTC. Translating gives CASSSPAYGYTF.